This T cell receptor (beta chain) was profiled in a study of OX40 agonist ivuxolimab in advanced cancers. Turning to the study itself: Males comprised roughly four fifths of the group, whose mean age was about 60 years (range roughly 20 to 90).

Germline CDR1 reads SGHKS; CDR2 reads YYEKEE (reference sequence). V was cut by 2 bases and J by 2 bases, with 14 bases left in between. CDR3 length: 15 amino acids. At baseline, cycle 4 day 1, and cycle 7 day 1, blood was sampled. Study-level points and caveats: The study found among the lowest clonal expansion in partial responders at 0.1-3.0 mg/kg. The average count of expanded clones was higher among CD8+ T cells than among CD4+.

Produced via immunoSEQ multiplex PCR; TCRdb's table is partial and in-frame only. The profile shows some 65,000 clones, 87% of them singletons. With respect to this clone: The target antigen is unknown.

The V call is TRBV5-5, the J call TRBJ2-7; D gene ambiguous. Sequences were derived from CD4+ or CD8+ T cells sorted from blood, sampled in a trial of the OX40 agonist ivuxolimab. This TCR derives from an adult with an advanced solid tumor such as melanoma, head and neck, liver or kidney cancer. CDR3 in amino acids: CASSFSFGTAYEQYF. The CDR3 DNA follows: TGTGCCAGCAGCTTTAGCTTTGGCACAGCCTACGAGCAGTACTTC. The variable domain in full, with the rest retrieved from reference TRBV5-5 and TRBJ2-7, is DAGVTQSPTHLIKTRGQQVTLRCSPISGHKSVSWYQQVLGQGPQFIFQYYEKEERGRGNFPDRFSARQFPNYSSELNVNALLLGDSALYLCASSFSFGTAYEQYFGPGTRLTVT.